The 11 T cell receptor beta chains reported below all come from one sample, sequenced in a study of OX40 agonist ivuxolimab in advanced cancers. Method: immunoSEQ multiplex PCR; TCRdb's copy keeps in-frame clones and lacks some. The sample has tens of thousands of clones, roughly 92% seen once; the top ten hold roughly a sixth. Sequenced material: CD4+ or CD8+ T cells sorted from blood, taken in a trial of the OX40 agonist ivuxolimab. The receptor set was obtained from an adult with an advanced solid tumor such as melanoma, head and neck, liver or kidney cancer.

The rearrangement uses TRBV4-1 and TRBJ1-1; 7 bases are a match to TRBD1. Germline V gives CDR1 MGHRA, CDR2 YSYEKL. The V and J ends lost 4 bases and 3 bases, in that order; junction bases with no gene match: 17. CDR3 length: 18 residues. CDR3 sequence: CASSPRGGGVVGDTEAFF. The CDR3 DNA reads TGCGCCAGCAGCCCCCGCGGAGGGGGCGTAGTCGGGGACACTGAAGCTTTCTTT.

The chain combines TRBV19 with TRBJ2-3, with TRBD2 matching over 7 bases. Trimming took 1 base from V and 1 from J; bases not matched to a gene: 2. CDR3 length: 15 residues. CDR1 is LNHDA and CDR2 is SQIVND in the germline V gene (reference sequence). CDR3 nucleotides: TGTGCCAGTAGTATAGGACGGGGGGGCACAGATACGCAGTATTTT. Protein product: CASSIGRGGTDTQYF.

This clone has only one observation. This chain connects TRBV6-4 to TRBJ2-1, with 10 bases that match TRBD2. CDR1 is MRHNA, CDR2 SNTAGT, per germline. This CDR3 contains 14 residues. Trimming took 2 bases from V and 6 from J; bases not matched to a gene: 1. CDR3 amino acids: CASSDLAGVNEQFF. In DNA form, the CDR3 reads TGTGCCAGCAGTGACCTAGCGGGGGTCAATGAGCAGTTCTTC.

The sample holds a few counts of this clone. The chain has TRBV6-4 and TRBJ1-5; 8 bases map to TRBD1. Looked up from germline, CDR1 is MRHNA and CDR2 is SNTAGT. Trimming removed 3 bases from V and 6 bases from J; junction bases left unmatched: 4. This CDR3 has 14 residues. CDR3 DNA: TGTGCCAGCAGTGAAGGAACAGGGGGTCAGCCCCAGCATTTT. Its translation: CASSEGTGGQPQHF.

The V and J genes are TRBV6-5 and TRBJ1-1, with D possibly matching TRBD1 (6 bases). Trimming took 2 bases from V and 4 from J, leaving 8 bases between them. The germline CDR1 and CDR2 sequences are MNHEY and SVGAGI. CDR3 size: 13 residues. CDR3 residues: CASSYVGGTEAFF. The CDR3 DNA follows: TGTGCCAGCAGTTACGTAGGGGGCACTGAAGCTTTCTTT.

Worth noting for this clone: Other DNA sequences in the same sample also yield this CDR3. The chain is built from TRBV11-2 and TRBJ2-1; no reliable D call. Trimming removed 1 base from V and 7 bases from J, with 2 bases in between. Germline CDR1 SGHAT, CDR2 FQNNGV. This CDR3 is built from 11 residues. CDR3 DNA sequence: TGTGCCAGCAGCTTAGGAAATGAGCAGTTCTTC. Residues: CASSLGNEQFF.

CDR3 residues: CASSVGTYLAEGNEQFF. In nucleotides, the CDR3 is TGTGCCAGCAGCGTAGGAACCTACCTGGCGGAAGGCAATGAGCAGTTCTTC. The chain uses TRBV9 and TRBJ2-1; unclear D gene. Deletions cut 0 bases from V and 6 bases from J, with 19 bases between. There are 17 residues in the CDR3. Germline V gives CDR1 SGDLS, CDR2 YYNGEE.

This chain joins TRBV9 and TRBJ2-1; tentatively, D is TRBD1 or TRBD2 (6 bases each). In germline, CDR1 is SGDLS, CDR2 YYNGEE. Trimming removed 3 bases from V and 2 bases from J, with 12 bases in between. CDR3 length equals 15 residues. CDR3 coding DNA: TGTGCCAGCAGCGCCTACAGGGAGGCCTACAATGAGCAGTTCTTC. This codes for CASSAYREAYNEQFF. The full variable domain, its missing parts supplied by reference TRBV9 and TRBJ2-1, is DSGVTQTPKHLITATGQRVTLRCSPRSGDLSVYWYQQSLDQGLQFLIQYYNGEERAKGNILERFSAQQFPDLHSELNLSSLELGDSALYFCASSAYREAYNEQFFGPGTRLTVL.

The chain joins TRBV9 to TRBJ2-2; 8 bases fit TRBD2. V was pared by 0 bases and J by 7 bases, with 8 bases of the junction left unmatched. Germline V gene sequence: CDR1 SGDLS, CDR2 YYNGEE. This CDR3 spans 16 amino acids. The CDR3 bases are TGTGCCAGCAGCGTAGGCAGCGGGGGCTATAGCGGGGAGCTGTTTTTT. The encoded protein is CASSVGSGGYSGELFF.

V and J are TRBV28 and TRBJ1-6; 8 positions agree with TRBD1. V lost 1 base and J lost 8; bases outside the gene matches: 4. This CDR3 comprises 15 residues. CDR1 MDHEN and CDR2 SYDVKM come from the germline V gene. CDR3 in DNA: TGTGCCAGCAGTTTATTGGACAGGGATTATTCACCCCTCCACTTT. Encoded protein: CASSLLDRDYSPLHF. The complete variable domain, with remaining parts taken from reference TRBV28 and TRBJ1-6, reads DVKVTQSSRYLVKRTGEKVFLECVQDMDHENMFWYRQDPGLGLRLIYFSYDVKMKEKGDIPEGYSVSREKKERFSLILESASTNQTSMYLCASSLLDRDYSPLHFGNGTRLTVT.

The CDR3 loop reads CASSLGTAYEQYF. DNA of the CDR3: TGTGCCAGCAGTTTAGGGACAGCTTACGAGCAGTACTTC. This sequence joins TRBV27 and TRBJ2-7, with 7 bases identical to TRBD1. This CDR3 comprises 13 residues. Trimming took 2 bases from V and 4 from J; bases not matched to a gene: 2. Germline CDR1 and CDR2: MNHEY and SMNVEV (reference sequence).